This paragraph reports one TCR beta chain. Its antigen remains unidentified. These data come from a study of Ad26.COV2.S vaccination and SARS-CoV-2 variants. Study conclusions and caveats: Placebo recipients had lower spike-specific TCR breadth than vaccine recipients. In vaccinated individuals, spike-specific CD8+ and CD4+ T cell responses reportedly displayed substantial breadth.

Looked up from germline, CDR1 is MGHDK and CDR2 is SYGVNS. The CDR3 contains 14 residues. Trimming shortened V by 2 bases and J by 4 bases, and 9 bases separated the two germline ends. Measured with immunoSEQ multiplex PCR; TCRdb has only the in-frame clones, and not every one. The sample consists of roughly 380,000 clones, approximately 87% of them appearing once. As for treatment: around 19 received Ad26.COV2.S at low or high dose, single or two shots; about five received placebo; per-sample allocation not given. It was on day 63 after the first vaccine or placebo injection that samples were taken.

The rearrangement links TRBV25-1 to TRBJ1-5, with D perhaps matching TRBD1 (6 bases). The source was peripheral blood, collected in a trial of Ad26.COV2.S vaccine versus placebo. The receptor comes from a person aged 18 to 65 who received the Ad26.COV2.S COVID-19 vaccine or a placebo. CDR3 DNA: TGTGCCAGCAGTGAAAGGGGGTATAATCAGCCCCAGCATTTT. Amino acids: CASSERGYNQPQHF.